The present entry profiles one TCR beta chain with its context. Original methodology: Amplifying reference gene primers gave estimates of nucleated cell counts. Sequencing used immunoSEQ multiplex PCR; TCRdb keeps in-frame clones, though not all of them. V, J and clone size reflect that table, while D and trimming were determined from the DNA. The sample carries about 490,000 clones, 80% to 90% recorded once. The data stem from a study of blood T cell repertoires in COVID-19. Study-wide context: COVID-19 samples collected from the United States, Italy and Spain covered acute and convalescent phases.

V lost 8 bases to trimming and J lost 3 bases, with 19 bases between them. CDR3 length: 15 amino acids. From germline, CDR1 is MNHEY and CDR2 SVGAGI. The chain recombines TRBV6-5 with TRBJ2-5, with D possibly matching TRBD2 (7 bases). The clonotype originates from a human donor in a cohort sampled during active COVID-19. The sequenced sample was peripheral blood. The CDR3 spells CASYRRGREEETQYF. Written as DNA, the CDR3 is TGTGCCAGCTACCGAAGGGGGAGGGAGGAAGAGACCCAGTACTTC.